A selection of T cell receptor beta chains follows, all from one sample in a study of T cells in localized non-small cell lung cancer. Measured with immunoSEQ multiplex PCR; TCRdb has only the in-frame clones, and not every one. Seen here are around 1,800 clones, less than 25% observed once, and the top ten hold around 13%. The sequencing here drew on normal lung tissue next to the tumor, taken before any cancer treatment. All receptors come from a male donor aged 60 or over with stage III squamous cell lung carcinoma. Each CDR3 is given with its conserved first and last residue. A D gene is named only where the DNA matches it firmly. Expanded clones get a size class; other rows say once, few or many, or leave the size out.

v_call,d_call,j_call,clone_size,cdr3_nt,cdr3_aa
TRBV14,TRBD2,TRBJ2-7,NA,TGTGCCAGCAGCCGGAGGAGCGGGGTTCGCTCCTACGAGCAGTACTTC,CASSRRSGVRSYEQYF
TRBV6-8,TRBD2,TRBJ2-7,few,TGTGCCAGCAGTTACAAGGCTAGCGGGGGCTACGAGCAGTACTTC,CASSYKASGGYEQYF
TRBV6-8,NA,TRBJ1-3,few,TGTGCCAGCATCCAAGGGGTACAGGGAATTAGAAACACCATATATTTT,CASIQGVQGIRNTIYF
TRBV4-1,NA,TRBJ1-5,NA,TGCGCCAGCAGCCAAGAGTTCGGAGCGGACAATCAGCCCCAGCATTTT,CASSQEFGADNQPQHF
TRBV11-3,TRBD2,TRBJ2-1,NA,TGTGCCAGCAGCTTACTAGCGGGAGGGCCCAATGAGCAGTTCTTC,CASSLLAGGPNEQFF
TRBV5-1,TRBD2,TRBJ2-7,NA,TGCGCCAGCAGCTCCGGGACTAGCGGATTTTACGAGCAGTACTTC,CASSSGTSGFYEQYF
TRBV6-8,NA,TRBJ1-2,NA,TGTGCCAGCAGTTACTACCCCAGGGTCAACTATGGCTACACCTTC,CASSYYPRVNYGYTF
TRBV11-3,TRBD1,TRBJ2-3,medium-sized,TGTGCCAGCAGCTACCTCGGATTGGGACAGGGGCAGTATTTT,CASSYLGLGQGQYF
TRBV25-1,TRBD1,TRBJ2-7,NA,TGTGCCAGCAGTGATGACAGGGTGCACGAGCAGTACTTC,CASSDDRVHEQYF
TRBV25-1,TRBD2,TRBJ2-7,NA,TGTGCCAGCAGTGAAGGGGGCGGGAGGCTCTACGAGCAGTACTTC,CASSEGGGRLYEQYF
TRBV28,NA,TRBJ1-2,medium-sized,TGTGCCGGTTCTCCCGGGACGGAGTTCTATGGCTACACCTTC,CAGSPGTEFYGYTF
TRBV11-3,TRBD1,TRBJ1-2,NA,TGTGCCAGCAGCGCCAGACCCGGGACAGGGAACTATGGCTACACCTTC,CASSARPGTGNYGYTF
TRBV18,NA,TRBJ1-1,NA,TGTGCCAGCTCACCAGGAATATCTAATATGAACACTGAAGCTTTCTTT,CASSPGISNMNTEAFF
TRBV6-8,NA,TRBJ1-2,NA,TGTGCCAGCAGTTTCAGGGGAGACTATGGCTACACCTTC,CASSFRGDYGYTF
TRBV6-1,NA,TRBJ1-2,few,TGTGCCAGCAGTGAAGGGGTTACCCAATATGGCTACACCTTC,CASSEGVTQYGYTF
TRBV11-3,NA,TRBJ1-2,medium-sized,TGTGCCAGCAGCTTAGATGGCTTGGGACTGAAACGACAGCCTAACTATGGCTACACCTTC,CASSLDGLGLKRQPNYGYTF
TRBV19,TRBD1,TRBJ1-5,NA,TGTGCCAGTAACAGGGGGCGAGGGGGCAATCAGCCCCAGCATTTT,CASNRGRGGNQPQHF
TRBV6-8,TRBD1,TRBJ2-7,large,TGTGCCAGCAGCTGGGACAGCCACGAGCAGTACTTC,CASSWDSHEQYF
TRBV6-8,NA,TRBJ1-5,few,TGTGCCAGCAGCCCCGAGCGGGAGCCCCAGCATTTT,CASSPEREPQHF
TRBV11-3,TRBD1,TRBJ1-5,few,TGTGCCAGCAGCGCCGGGACAGCCAATCAGCCCCAGCATTTT,CASSAGTANQPQHF
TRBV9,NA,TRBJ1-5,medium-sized,TGTGCCAGCAGCGTAGGAGGGGAAAATCAGCCCCAGCATTTT,CASSVGGENQPQHF
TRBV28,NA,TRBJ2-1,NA,TGTGCCAGCAGTTTTGGGCCTCGCTACAATGAGCAGTTCTTC,CASSFGPRYNEQFF
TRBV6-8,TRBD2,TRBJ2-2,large,TGTGCCAGCAGTTACGGGGGGGACCCCGCGAGTGGGGAGCTGTTTTTT,CASSYGGDPASGELFF
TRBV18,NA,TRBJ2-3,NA,TGTGCCAGCTCCGGAAGGGAGGGCACAGATACGCAGTATTTT,CASSGREGTDTQYF
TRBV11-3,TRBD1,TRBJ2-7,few,TGTGCCAGCAGCTCCGGACAGGCCCCAACACCCTACGAGCAGTACTTC,CASSSGQAPTPYEQYF
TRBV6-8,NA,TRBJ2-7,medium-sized,TGTGCCAGCAGTTACAGGGAGGCCGGGGACGAGCAGTACTTC,CASSYREAGDEQYF
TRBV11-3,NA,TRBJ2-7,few,TGTGCCAGCAGCGGAGACTGGACAACCTACGAGCAGTACTTC,CASSGDWTTYEQYF
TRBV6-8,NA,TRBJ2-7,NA,TGTGCCAGCAGTCCCGTTAGAGCGTCCTCCTACGAGCAGTACTTC,CASSPVRASSYEQYF
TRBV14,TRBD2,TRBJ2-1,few,TGTGCCAGCAGCCAAGCCAAGGGACTAAGCATATACAATGAGCAGTTCTTC,CASSQAKGLSIYNEQFF
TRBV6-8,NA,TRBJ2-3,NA,TGTGCCAGCGGTCTTGGCGGGACCTTCACAGATACGCAGTATTTT,CASGLGGTFTDTQYF
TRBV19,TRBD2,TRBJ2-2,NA,TGTGCCACTGGGAGGGAGGATACCGGGGAGCTGTTTTTT,CATGREDTGELFF
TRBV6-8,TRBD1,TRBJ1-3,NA,TGTGCCAGCAGCCTCCGACAGGGGGAGGGAAACACCATATATTTT,CASSLRQGEGNTIYF
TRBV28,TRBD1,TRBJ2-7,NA,TGTGCCAGCAGTCATGGACAGGGGGCCTACGAGCAGTACTTC,CASSHGQGAYEQYF
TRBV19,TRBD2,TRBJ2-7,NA,TGTGCCAGTAGCCCAGGACTAGCGAGCTCCTACGAGCAGTACTTC,CASSPGLASSYEQYF
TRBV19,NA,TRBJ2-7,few,TGTGCCAGTAGTCGTTCAACGGCCGCCACCGGCGAGCAGTACTTC,CASSRSTAATGEQYF
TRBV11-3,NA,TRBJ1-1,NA,TGTGCCAGCAGCTTAGTAGTTGGAAACACTGAAGCTTTCTTT,CASSLVVGNTEAFF
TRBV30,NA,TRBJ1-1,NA,TGTGCCTGGAGTGGGACGGCGAACACTGAAGCTTTCTTT,CAWSGTANTEAFF
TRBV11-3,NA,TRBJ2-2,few,TGTGCCAGCAGCTTGGGAGGGGGCAACACCGGGGAGCTGTTTTTT,CASSLGGGNTGELFF
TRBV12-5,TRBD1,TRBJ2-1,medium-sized,TGTGCCAGCACGTCCGGGACAGGCCTCTACAATGAGCAGTTCTTC,CASTSGTGLYNEQFF
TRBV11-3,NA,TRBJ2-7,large,TGTGCCAGCAGCCCGCATCGGGGACTCTCCTACGAGCAGTACTTC,CASSPHRGLSYEQYF
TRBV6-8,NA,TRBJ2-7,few,TGTGCCAGCAGTTTGGGCGAGGACTCCTACGAGCAGTACTTC,CASSLGEDSYEQYF
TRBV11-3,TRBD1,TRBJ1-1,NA,TGTGCCAGCAGCTTCTTACCACAGGGGGCTGAAGCTTTCTTT,CASSFLPQGAEAFF
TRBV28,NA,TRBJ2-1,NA,TGTGCCAGCAGTCTGGTAGTATACTCCTACAATGAGCAGTTCTTC,CASSLVVYSYNEQFF
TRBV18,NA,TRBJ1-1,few,TGTGCCAGCTCACCACGGGTTAAGGCGGGGAACACTGAAGCTTTCTTT,CASSPRVKAGNTEAFF
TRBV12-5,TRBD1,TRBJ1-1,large,TGTGCCAGCACCTTCCAGGGGGTAGGGGGTGAAGCTTTCTTT,CASTFQGVGGEAFF
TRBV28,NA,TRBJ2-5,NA,TGTGCCAGCAGTTCCCCATCAATAGGGAAAGGGACGGAGACCCAGTACTTC,CASSSPSIGKGTETQYF